The 17 T cell receptor beta chains below all came from one sample that was sequenced in a study of T-cell reconstitution after alpha-beta-depleted transplantation in children (dated by TCRdb to the mid-2010s). In the paper's terms, the treatment or condition label means: allogeneic hematopoietic cell transplantation with graft depleted of TCRalphabeta T cells and CD19 B cells. Preparation of the library involved PCR. The run used an Illumina HiSeq 2500. Molecular barcoding was employed in the preparation of TCR libraries, with unique molecular identifiers being used to normalize TCRbeta repertoire quantification. TCRdb reworked the public reads: Q25 trimming with fastp, MiXCR clone assembly, productive beta chains retained. Identical CDR3 proteins give one entry, which carries the most common genes and DNA. The sample yields roughly 300,000 distinct CDR3 sequences; about 9.9% were counted once. About a quarter of the sample is held by the ten biggest clonotypes.

The sequenced sample was peripheral blood, obtained 180 days after TCRalphabeta/CD19-depleted stem cell transplant. These receptors were taken from a male patient aged 2 to 9 who had a stem cell transplant for chronic granulomatous disease, so the T cells may come from the graft donor.

This clonotype came up once. A read error may produce the germline difference seen at one junction end. The chain carries TRBV28 and TRBJ2-2, with D perhaps TRBD2 (5 bases). Germline V CDR1 and CDR2: MDHEN, SYDVKM. The CDR3 sequence is 12 residues long. The CDR3 spells CASSLVTGELLF. The CDR3 DNA reads TGTGCCAGCAGCCTGGTTACCGGGGAGCTGCTTTTT.

This clonotype was seen ten or more times. The J gene is TRBJ2-2, the V gene TRBV29-1; D ambiguous. V lost 7 bases to trimming and J lost 4 bases, with 10 bases between them. The CDR3 consists of 12 residues. Germline V gene sequence: CDR1 SQVTM, CDR2 ANQGSEA. CDR3 bases: TGCAGCGGGGGTTTTACCACCGGGGAGCTGTTTTTT. Protein: CSGGFTTGELFF.

This clonotype showed up many times. The chain has TRBV7-9 and TRBJ2-7, with 9 positions matching TRBD1. The CDR3 loop spans 15 amino acids. After removal of 5 bases from V and 6 bases from J, the junction contained 11 bases not matched to a gene. CDR1 SEHNR and CDR2 FQNEAQ come from the germline V gene (reference sequence). CDR3 nucleotide sequence: TGTGCCAGCAGCGACCGGGACAGGGAGTTTGGCGAGCAGTACTTC. Amino acid sequence: CASSDRDREFGEQYF.

With regard to this clonotype: A read error may be the cause here, since a much bigger clone is one base away. This chain uses TRBV28 with TRBJ2-3, with TRBD2 identical over 14 bases. V was clipped by 5 bases and J by 6 bases; unmatched bases: 10. In germline, CDR1 is MDHEN, CDR2 SYDVKM. The CDR3 has 17 residues. In nucleotides, the CDR3 is TGTGCCAGCAGTCCATATGGACTAGCGGGAGGTGTGGATACGCAGTATTTT. Translated, it gives CASSPYGLAGGVDTQYF.

This clonotype was found many times. The rearrangement uses TRBV5-1 and TRBJ2-7; tentatively, D is TRBD2 (5 bases). Germline V gene data show CDR1 as SGHRS and CDR2 as YFSETQ. This CDR3 has 13 amino acids. The V and J ends lost 5 bases and 4 bases respectively, with 13 bases between them. This CDR3 is CASRRGEVYEQYF. As DNA, the CDR3 is TGCGCCAGCAGACGGGGAGAGGTGTACGAGCAGTACTTC.

In its sample, this clonotype was seen many times. The rearrangement uses TRBV5-1 and TRBJ2-1; D is unclear. Germline assignment: CDR1 SGHRS and CDR2 YFSETQ. Trimming stripped 5 bases from V and 0 bases from J, with 12 bases between. The CDR3 runs to 15 residues. The CDR3 spells CASSVSATSYNEQFF. DNA of the CDR3: TGCGCCAGCAGTGTGAGCGCGACCTCCTACAATGAGCAGTTCTTC. Looking up the rest from reference TRBV5-1 and TRBJ2-1 gives the full variable domain: KAGVTQTPRYLIKTRGQQVTLSCSPISGHRSVSWYQQTPGQGLQFLFEYFSETQRNKGNFPGRFSGRQFSNSRSEMNVSTLELGDSALYLCASSVSATSYNEQFFGPGTRLTVL.

This clonotype was recorded many times. The chain joins TRBV4-2 to TRBJ2-1; 8 nucleotides line up with TRBD2. CDR1 and CDR2 from the germline V gene are LGHNA and YNFKEQ. J gave up 0 bases and V 4 bases, and 5 bases lay outside the gene matches. This CDR3 has 16 amino acids. Here the CDR3 DNA reads TGTGCCAGCAGCCGGGCTAGCGGGTCCTCCTACAATGAGCAGTTCTTC. As protein: CASSRASGSSYNEQFF.

Ten or more counts support this clonotype. The DNA for the CDR3 is TGCAGTGCCTTGACAGATCCAAACTACGAGCGGCAGTACTTC. Translation gives CSALTDPNYERQYF. The chain recombines TRBV20-1 with TRBJ2-7, with a weak D call TRBD1 (5 bases). Germline V gene lookup returns CDR1 DFQATT and CDR2 SNEGSKA (reference sequence). V was pared by 6 bases and J by 9 bases, with 24 bases between. The CDR3 covers 14 residues.

This clonotype appeared many times. The CDR3 DNA reads TGTGCCAGCAGCCGGGACAGGGGATACGAGCAGTACTTC. Residues: CASSRDRGYEQYF. V usage is TRBV7-2 and J usage is TRBJ2-7, with TRBD1 identical over 10 bases. The CDR3 contains 13 residues. With 5 bases clipped from V and 4 bases from J, the junction kept 2 bases outside the gene matches. CDR1 SGHTA and CDR2 FQGNSA come from the germline V gene. The variable domain in full, completed from reference TRBV7-2 and TRBJ2-7, reads GAGVSQSPSNKVTEKGKDVELRCDPISGHTALYWYRQSLGQGLEFLIYFQGNSAPDKSGLPSDRFSAERTGGSVSTLTIQRTQQEDSAVYLCASSRDRGYEQYFGPGTRLTVT.

There are many counts of this clonotype. V is TRBV4-1 and J is TRBJ2-3, with D unclear. The CDR3 is 13 amino acids. Between the trimmed V and J ends, which lost 1 base and 8 bases, there was a span of 10 bases. Germline lookup yields CDR1 MGHRA and CDR2 YSYEKL. In nucleotides, the CDR3 is TGCGCCAGCAGCCAAGCGGCGGCAGTTACGCAGTATTTT. Translation gives CASSQAAAVTQYF.

This clonotype was observed at least ten times. The genes are TRBV5-1 and TRBJ2-7; D possibly corresponds to TRBD1 (6 bases). The CDR3 is 14 residues long. Germline CDR1 reads SGHRS; CDR2 reads YFSETQ. Between the trimmed V and J ends, which lost 3 bases and 2 bases, there was a span of 12 bases. CDR3 protein: CASSWKGQTYEQYF. CDR3 nucleotides: TGCGCCAGCAGCTGGAAAGGACAGACCTACGAGCAGTACTTC.

This clonotype was counted ten times or more. The rearrangement joins TRBV7-3 to TRBJ2-2; 13 bases align to TRBD2. This CDR3 comprises 16 residues. Germline trimming cut 6 bases from V and 7 bases from J; bases unmatched to any gene: 8. In germline, CDR1 is SGHTA, CDR2 FQGTGA. CDR3 DNA sequence: TGTGCCAGCAGGCCAAGACTAGCGGGAGGTCACGGGGAGCTGTTTTTT. This translates into CASRPRLAGGHGELFF. The full variable domain, with the rest looked up from reference TRBV7-3 and TRBJ2-2, is GAGVSQTPSNKVTEKGKYVELRCDPISGHTALYWYRQSLGQGPEFLIYFQGTGAADDSGLPNDRFFAVRPEGSVSTLKIQRTERGDSAVYLCASRPRLAGGHGELFFGEGSRLTVL.

This clonotype was counted many times. V is TRBV28 and J is TRBJ2-1, with TRBD2 identical over 10 bases. Trimming took 5 bases from V and 7 from J; bases not matched to a gene: 14. Germline CDR1 reads MDHEN; CDR2 reads SYDVKM. This CDR3 is built from 17 residues. DNA for the CDR3: TGTGCCAGCAGTCCCTACGAACTAGCGGGGTTGAAGAATGAGCAGTTCTTC. Amino acids: CASSPYELAGLKNEQFF.

This clonotype was observed many times. The chain uses TRBV12-3 or TRBV12-4 and TRBJ1-5; D gene uncertain. The CDR3 sequence is 12 residues long. Deletions cut 8 bases from V and 1 base from J, with 6 bases between. This CDR3 is CASASSNQPQHF. The CDR3 DNA sequence: TGTGCCAGCGCCTCAAGCAATCAGCCCCAGCATTTT.

For this clonotype: Given a much more abundant clone one base away, this may be a read error. The chain couples TRBV5-1 to TRBJ1-1; D possibly corresponds to TRBD1 (5 bases). This CDR3 comprises 14 residues. Per germline, CDR1 SGHRS and CDR2 YFSETQ. The CDR3 here is CASSAGRGNTGAFF. CDR3 sequence (DNA): TGCGCCAGCAGCGCCGGACGGGGGAACACTGGAGCTTTCTTT. The complete variable domain, with remaining parts taken from reference TRBV5-1 and TRBJ1-1, reads KAGVTQTPRYLIKTRGQQVTLSCSPISGHRSVSWYQQTPGQGLQFLFEYFSETQRNKGNFPGRFSGRQFSNSRSEMNVSTLELGDSALYLCASSAGRGNTGAFFGQGTRLTVV.

Concerning this clonotype itself: Because the CDR3 is missing its conserved closing phenylalanine or tryptophan, this is likely a read error. The DNA is omitted, as the CDR3 cannot be located on it reliably, and the CDR3 follows TCRdb's listing. The chain uses TRBV7-9 and TRBJ1-2; the table's D gene call, TRBD1, was not cross checked with the DNA. Germline lookup yields CDR1 SEHNR and CDR2 FQNEAQ (reference sequence). The CDR3 sequence runs 12 residues, both termini included. This chain's CDR3 is CASSKEVDRAFY.

This clonotype was counted ten times or more. One end of the junction does not line up with germline, which may come from a read error. The V call is TRBV7-6, the J call TRBJ2-3; TRBD2 aligns across 13 bases. CDR1 and CDR2 (germline): SGHVS, FNYEAQ. The CDR3 runs 18 residues. The CDR3 region is CASSLVGLAGVSTNTQYF. The CDR3 coding sequence is TGTGCCAGCAGCTTAGTCGGACTAGCGGGAGTCTCCACAAATACGCAGTATTTT.